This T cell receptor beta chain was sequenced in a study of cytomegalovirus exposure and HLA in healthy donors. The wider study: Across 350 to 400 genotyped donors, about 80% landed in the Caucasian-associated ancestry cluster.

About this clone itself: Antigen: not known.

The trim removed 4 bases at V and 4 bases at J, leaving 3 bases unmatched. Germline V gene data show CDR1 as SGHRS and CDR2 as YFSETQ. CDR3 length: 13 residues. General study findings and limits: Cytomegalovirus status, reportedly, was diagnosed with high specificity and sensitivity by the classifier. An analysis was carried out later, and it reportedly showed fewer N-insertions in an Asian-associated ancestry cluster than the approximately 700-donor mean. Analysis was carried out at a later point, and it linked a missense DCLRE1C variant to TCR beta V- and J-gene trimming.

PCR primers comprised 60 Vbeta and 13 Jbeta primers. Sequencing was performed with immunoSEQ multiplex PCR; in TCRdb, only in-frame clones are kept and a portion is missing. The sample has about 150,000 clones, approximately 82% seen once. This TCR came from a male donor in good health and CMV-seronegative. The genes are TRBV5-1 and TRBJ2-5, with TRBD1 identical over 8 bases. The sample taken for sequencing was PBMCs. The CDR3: CASSKQGVETQYF. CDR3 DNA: TGCGCCAGCAGCAAACAGGGGGTAGAGACCCAGTACTTC.